This entry describes one T cell receptor (beta chain). Its target is unknown. This sample was included in a study of T cell responses to AZD1222 COVID-19 vaccine. Findings of the study overall: Clonal diversity may have been underestimated in mostly white British donors. Spike-specific TCR breadth and depth both grew after two AZD1222 doses. Spike-wide vaccine-associated CD4 TCRs dominated at 160-218 and 743-854.

Repertoires were generated with immunoSEQ multiplex PCR, while TCRdb's copy carries only in-frame clones and drops some. Here the sample spans about 130,000 clones, 89% being singletons. This CDR3 spans 14 amino acids. Trimming cost V 1 base and J 0 bases, with 6 bases left between them. CDR1 and CDR2 from the germline V gene are SEHNR and FQNEAQ (reference sequence). The chain combines TRBV7-9 with TRBJ1-1; D not certain. The sequenced sample was peripheral blood, obtained on day 0 of AZD1222 vaccination. This TCR was recovered from an adult in good health. Here the CDR3 DNA reads TGTGCCAGCAGCTTAGGAGGTTTGAACACTGAAGCTTTCTTT. Its protein product is CASSLGGLNTEAFF. The full variable domain, completed using reference TRBV7-9 and TRBJ1-1, is DTGVSQNPRHKITKRGQNVTFRCDPISEHNRLYWYRQTLGQGPEFLTYFQNEAQLEKSRLLSDRFSAERPKGSFSTLEIQRTEQGDSAMYLCASSLGGLNTEAFFGQGTRLTVV.